These 5 T cell receptor beta chains came from one sample sequenced in a study of shared clonotypes between healthy human individuals. Profiling relied on immunoSEQ multiplex PCR, and the TCRdb table lists in-frame clones only, not all of them. The sample records about 2.4 million clones, approximately 93% being singletons. Source material: naive CD4+ T cells from PBMCs. Subset described: CD45RA+ positively selected. Source of these receptors: a man younger than 30 in good health. Some clones in this sample may be carry-over from other donors' samples.

The genes are TRBV6-4 and TRBJ2-3; possible D gene TRBD2, 7 bases. The V end lost 0 bases, the J end lost 5 bases, and 12 bases lay between the germline ends. Germline lookup yields CDR1 MRHNA and CDR2 SNTAGT. CDR3 size: 15 residues. In DNA, the CDR3 is TGTGCCAGCAGTGACTCGAGAAGGGGGGGAGATACGCAGTATTTT. The encoded protein is CASSDSRRGGDTQYF.

The V gene is TRBV5-4, the J gene TRBJ2-6; 10 nucleotides match TRBD1. The trim removed 4 bases at V and 5 bases at J, leaving 9 bases unmatched. Per the germline V gene, CDR1 is SGHNT and CDR2 is YYREEE (reference sequence). CDR3 length equals 17 residues. This chain's CDR3 is CASSTKRQGAWANVLTF. The CDR3, as DNA: TGTGCCAGCAGCACCAAGAGACAGGGGGCGTGGGCCAACGTCCTGACTTTC.

This clone was counted a few times. The chain carries TRBV2 and TRBJ1-5; 7 nucleotides match TRBD1. Trimming cost V 8 bases and J 1 base; bases outside gene matches: 11. The CDR3 spans 16 residues. CDR1 and CDR2 from the germline V gene are SNHLY and FYNNEI. This CDR3 reads CASGNRDSGSNQPQHF. CDR3 sequence (DNA): TGTGCCAGCGGGAACAGGGACAGCGGGAGCAATCAGCCCCAGCATTTT.

J is TRBJ1-3 and V is TRBV6-1; D gene unclear. Trimming removed 1 base at V and 0 bases at J, with 13 bases between. CDR1 and CDR2 (germline): MNHNS, SASEGT. CDR3 length: 17 residues. The CDR3 DNA follows: TGTGCCAGCAGTGAAGTTTGGGCGTCCCTCTCTGGAAACACCATATATTTT. Translating it yields CASSEVWASLSGNTIYF.

The rearrangement uses TRBV6-1 and TRBJ1-3; no clear D gene. Germline values: CDR1 MNHNS, CDR2 SASEGT. V was shortened by 6 bases and J by 4 bases, with 10 bases between the two germline ends. There are 13 residues in the CDR3. This chain's CDR3 is CASRATSGNTIYF. The CDR3 bases are TGTGCCAGCAGGGCTACCTCCGGAAACACCATATATTTT.